These T cell receptor beta chains were read from a single sample in a study of beta chain features in type 1 diabetes. Using immunoSEQ multiplex PCR, the repertoire was profiled, and TCRdb retains in-frame clones only, with some absent. This sample has around 340,000 clones, with around 19% found just once. Specimen: naive CD4+ T cells from blood. All receptors come from a woman under 30 in good health. The CDR3 runs from the conserved cysteine through the conserved F or W. The order of the fields is D gene, clone size, V gene, J gene, CDR3 protein, CDR3 DNA. D genes are given only for firm matches. Not all rows give a size; the values are once, few, many and, for expanded clones, a class.

d_call: TRBD1; clone_size: few; v_call: TRBV7-9; j_call: TRBJ1-4; cdr3_aa: CASSPGTGGEKLFF; cdr3_nt: TGTGCCAGCAGCCCCGGGACAGGGGGTGAAAAACTGTTTTTT
d_call: .; clone_size: .; v_call: TRBV30; j_call: TRBJ1-5; cdr3_aa: CAWSDPRGQPQHF; cdr3_nt: TGTGCCTGGAGTGACCCCAGGGGTCAGCCCCAGCATTTT
d_call: TRBD2; clone_size: few; v_call: TRBV30; j_call: TRBJ2-1; cdr3_aa: CAGAGTRNYNEQFF; cdr3_nt: TGTGCCGGGGCCGGGACTAGGAACTACAATGAGCAGTTCTTC
d_call: .; clone_size: .; v_call: TRBV28; j_call: TRBJ1-1; cdr3_aa: CASSLQGRGNTEAFF; cdr3_nt: TGTGCCAGCAGTTTACAGGGCAGGGGGAACACTGAAGCTTTCTTT
d_call: TRBD1; clone_size: few; v_call: TRBV6-5; j_call: TRBJ1-5; cdr3_aa: CASSSLTGSSNQPQHF; cdr3_nt: TGTGCCAGCAGTTCTTTGACAGGGTCTAGCAATCAGCCCCAGCATTTT
d_call: TRBD2; clone_size: few; v_call: TRBV2; j_call: TRBJ2-3; cdr3_aa: CASSLGLAGTDTQYF; cdr3_nt: TGTGCCAGCAGTCTAGGACTAGCGGGCACAGATACGCAGTATTTT
d_call: .; clone_size: few; v_call: TRBV30; j_call: TRBJ2-2; cdr3_aa: CAWGRQITGELFF; cdr3_nt: TGTGCCTGGGGTAGACAGATCACCGGGGAGCTGTTTTTT
d_call: TRBD1; clone_size: few; v_call: TRBV29-1; j_call: TRBJ2-7; cdr3_aa: CSVVRGQGHEQYF; cdr3_nt: TGCAGCGTTGTCCGGGGACAGGGGCACGAGCAGTACTTC
d_call: .; clone_size: few; v_call: TRBV7-9; j_call: TRBJ2-3; cdr3_aa: CASSQVTDTQYF; cdr3_nt: TGTGCCAGCAGCCAGGTAACGGATACGCAGTATTTT
d_call: .; clone_size: .; v_call: TRBV11-1; j_call: TRBJ1-2; cdr3_aa: CASSRGADYGYTF; cdr3_nt: TGTGCCAGCAGCCGTGGGGCGGACTATGGCTACACCTTC
d_call: .; clone_size: few; v_call: TRBV30; j_call: TRBJ2-1; cdr3_aa: CAWRAPGSSYNEQFF; cdr3_nt: TGTGCCTGGAGAGCCCCTGGGAGCTCCTACAATGAGCAGTTCTTC
d_call: .; clone_size: .; v_call: TRBV30; j_call: TRBJ1-2; cdr3_aa: CAWSGTVVNYGYTF; cdr3_nt: TGTGCCTGGAGTGGGACAGTGGTTAACTATGGCTACACCTTC
d_call: .; clone_size: .; v_call: TRBV9; j_call: TRBJ2-1; cdr3_aa: CASSVVAGRDEQFF; cdr3_nt: TGTGCCAGCAGCGTAGTTGCGGGGCGGGATGAGCAGTTCTTC
d_call: TRBD1; clone_size: .; v_call: TRBV18; j_call: TRBJ2-1; cdr3_aa: CASSPWADRDSYNEQFF; cdr3_nt: TGTGCCAGCTCACCATGGGCGGACAGGGACTCCTACAATGAGCAGTTCTTC
d_call: .; clone_size: few; v_call: TRBV5-1; j_call: TRBJ2-7; cdr3_aa: CASSLGGPEQYF; cdr3_nt: TGCGCCAGCAGCTTGGGGGGCCCCGAGCAGTACTTC
d_call: TRBD1; clone_size: .; v_call: TRBV5-1; j_call: TRBJ2-7; cdr3_aa: CASSLETGGYEQYF; cdr3_nt: TGCGCCAGCAGCTTGGAAACAGGGGGCTACGAGCAGTACTTC
d_call: .; clone_size: .; v_call: TRBV7-3; j_call: TRBJ2-5; cdr3_aa: CASSLTAQETQYF; cdr3_nt: TGTGCCAGCAGCTTGACAGCCCAAGAGACCCAGTACTTC
d_call: TRBD2; clone_size: few; v_call: TRBV5-4; j_call: TRBJ2-3; cdr3_aa: CASSPRLAGGFDTQYF; cdr3_nt: TGTGCCAGCAGCCCCCGACTAGCGGGAGGATTTGATACGCAGTATTTT
d_call: .; clone_size: few; v_call: TRBV7-8; j_call: TRBJ2-3; cdr3_aa: CASSLDTATDTQYF; cdr3_nt: TGTGCCAGCAGCTTAGATACAGCCACAGATACGCAGTATTTT
d_call: TRBD2; clone_size: few; v_call: TRBV19; j_call: TRBJ2-5; cdr3_aa: CASSKTSAEETQYF; cdr3_nt: TGTGCCAGTAGTAAGACTAGCGCAGAAGAGACCCAGTACTTC
d_call: .; clone_size: few; v_call: TRBV5-1; j_call: TRBJ1-1; cdr3_aa: CASSLTGNTEAFF; cdr3_nt: TGCGCCAGCAGCCTGACGGGGAACACTGAAGCTTTCTTT
d_call: .; clone_size: few; v_call: TRBV2; j_call: TRBJ1-2; cdr3_aa: CASRPEVYGYTF; cdr3_nt: TGTGCCAGCAGGCCCGAGGTCTATGGCTACACCTTC
d_call: TRBD2; clone_size: .; v_call: TRBV9; j_call: TRBJ2-3; cdr3_aa: CASSVGSGERGTQYF; cdr3_nt: TGTGCCAGCAGCGTAGGTAGCGGGGAGCGGGGTACGCAGTATTTT
d_call: TRBD1; clone_size: few; v_call: TRBV7-2; j_call: TRBJ2-1; cdr3_aa: CASSFGQGANEQFF; cdr3_nt: TGTGCCAGCAGCTTCGGACAGGGTGCCAATGAGCAGTTCTTC
d_call: TRBD2; clone_size: .; v_call: TRBV6-1; j_call: TRBJ2-7; cdr3_aa: CASSVRTSEQYF; cdr3_nt: TGTGCCAGCAGTGTACGGACTAGCGAGCAGTACTTC
d_call: TRBD1; clone_size: .; v_call: TRBV15; j_call: TRBJ2-3; cdr3_aa: CATRDKGQADTDTQYF; cdr3_nt: TGTGCCACCAGGGATAAGGGACAGGCGGACACAGATACGCAGTATTTT
d_call: TRBD2; clone_size: .; v_call: TRBV7-2; j_call: TRBJ2-7; cdr3_aa: CASSISRLAGTYEQYF; cdr3_nt: TGTGCCAGCAGCATCTCCCGACTAGCGGGAACCTACGAGCAGTACTTC
d_call: TRBD2; clone_size: .; v_call: TRBV7-9; j_call: TRBJ2-1; cdr3_aa: CASSLVVAGLSQFF; cdr3_nt: TGTGCCAGCAGCTTAGTAGTAGCGGGCTTATCGCAGTTCTTC
d_call: TRBD1; clone_size: .; v_call: TRBV4-1; j_call: TRBJ2-1; cdr3_aa: CASSQDPGTGSHEQFF; cdr3_nt: TGCGCCAGCAGCCAAGATCCCGGGACAGGGTCTCATGAGCAGTTCTTC
d_call: .; clone_size: .; v_call: TRBV7-2; j_call: TRBJ2-5; cdr3_aa: CASSLGQQETQYF; cdr3_nt: TGTGCCAGCAGCTTAGGGCAGCAAGAGACCCAGTACTTC
d_call: .; clone_size: few; v_call: TRBV30; j_call: TRBJ2-7; cdr3_aa: CAWGPGNPYEQYF; cdr3_nt: TGTGCCTGGGGACCCGGGAACCCCTACGAGCAGTACTTC
d_call: .; clone_size: .; v_call: TRBV9; j_call: TRBJ2-5; cdr3_aa: CASSPRGGANQETQYF; cdr3_nt: TGTGCCAGCAGCCCAAGGGGGGGGGCCAACCAAGAGACCCAGTACTTC
d_call: TRBD1; clone_size: few; v_call: TRBV7-9; j_call: TRBJ2-5; cdr3_aa: CASSLVQGALTQYF; cdr3_nt: TGTGCCAGCAGCTTAGTACAGGGGGCGCTGACCCAGTACTTC
d_call: TRBD1; clone_size: few; v_call: TRBV30; j_call: TRBJ2-5; cdr3_aa: CAWSEQGALETQYF; cdr3_nt: TGTGCCTGGAGTGAACAGGGGGCTTTGGAGACCCAGTACTTC
d_call: .; clone_size: .; v_call: TRBV7-3; j_call: TRBJ2-3; cdr3_aa: CASSLMAGSDTQYF; cdr3_nt: TGTGCCAGCAGCTTAATGGCGGGGTCAGATACGCAGTATTTT
d_call: .; clone_size: .; v_call: TRBV5-5; j_call: TRBJ1-1; cdr3_aa: CASSRNTEAFF; cdr3_nt: TGTGCCAGCAGTAGGAACACTGAAGCTTTCTTT
d_call: TRBD1; clone_size: few; v_call: TRBV7-2; j_call: TRBJ2-4; cdr3_aa: CASSLGQGDIQYF; cdr3_nt: TGTGCCAGCAGCTTAGGACAGGGAGACATTCAGTACTTC
d_call: .; clone_size: few; v_call: TRBV9; j_call: TRBJ2-4; cdr3_aa: CASSVEAENIQYF; cdr3_nt: TGTGCCAGCAGCGTAGAGGCGGAAAACATTCAGTACTTC
d_call: TRBD1; clone_size: few; v_call: TRBV4-2; j_call: TRBJ2-1; cdr3_aa: CASSQDQQGAEQFF; cdr3_nt: TGTGCCAGCAGCCAAGATCAACAGGGGGCAGAGCAGTTCTTC
d_call: .; clone_size: few; v_call: TRBV27; j_call: TRBJ1-5; cdr3_aa: CASSFLNQPQHF; cdr3_nt: TGTGCCAGCAGTTTCTTAAATCAGCCCCAGCATTTT
d_call: TRBD1; clone_size: few; v_call: TRBV7-2; j_call: TRBJ2-7; cdr3_aa: CASSPDRAYEQYF; cdr3_nt: TGTGCCAGCAGCCCGGACAGGGCCTACGAGCAGTACTTC
d_call: TRBD2; clone_size: .; v_call: TRBV5-4; j_call: TRBJ2-3; cdr3_aa: CASSWTSGSTDTQYF; cdr3_nt: TGTGCCAGCAGCTGGACTAGCGGAAGCACAGATACGCAGTATTTT
d_call: .; clone_size: .; v_call: TRBV7-9; j_call: TRBJ1-2; cdr3_aa: CASSLAATVNGYTF; cdr3_nt: TGTGCCAGCAGCTTAGCGGCGACAGTAAACGGCTACACCTTC
d_call: .; clone_size: once; v_call: TRBV5-1; j_call: TRBJ2-3; cdr3_aa: CASSLGMRGRTDTQYF; cdr3_nt: TGCGCCAGCAGCTTGGGGATGCGGGGAAGAACGGATACGCAGTATTTT
d_call: TRBD1; clone_size: .; v_call: TRBV30; j_call: TRBJ1-2; cdr3_aa: CAWDRGTNYGYTF; cdr3_nt: TGTGCCTGGGACAGGGGGACGAACTATGGCTACACCTTC
d_call: TRBD2; clone_size: few; v_call: TRBV9; j_call: TRBJ2-7; cdr3_aa: CASSVDSGRAEQYF; cdr3_nt: TGTGCCAGCAGCGTAGATAGCGGGAGGGCCGAGCAGTACTTC